This T cell receptor (beta chain) was retrieved from a study of shared clonotypes between healthy human individuals. The test was conducted at deep level. The table came from immunoSEQ multiplex PCR; TCRdb's copy has only in-frame clones and leaves some out. The sample lists about 960,000 clones; over 75% were seen once. The table lists this clone with a few counts. Sequenced: memory CD4+ T cells sorted from blood. Documented subset: CD45RA-negative fraction. This sequence was found in a young man in good health.

The CDR3 protein is CASSKFRSGANVLTF. The CDR3 nucleotides read TGTGCCAGCAGCAAGTTCCGCTCTGGGGCCAACGTCCTGACTTTC. This sequence joins TRBV21-1 and TRBJ2-6; the listed D gene, TRBD2, was not tested against the DNA. TRBV21-1 has pseudogene status. The CDR3 is made up of 15 amino acids.